This T cell receptor beta chain was sequenced for a study of naive and memory T cell subsets. Treatment noted: skin biopsy from PPD injection site in Mantoux-positive individual. A UMI-containing oligonucleotide was joined by 3' ligation to the TCR cDNA template. Individuals with a positive Mantoux test gave biopsies from PPD-injected skin. With 6 bases clipped from V and 9 bases from J, the junction kept 8 bases outside the gene matches. Germline V gives CDR1 DFQATT, CDR2 SNEGSKA (reference sequence). The CDR3 has 12 amino acids. This clonotype was found many times. Ligated cDNA underwent four rounds of PCR with nested alpha and beta constant region primers and SP2. Each CDR3 protein is one row after TCRdb ran MiXCR on the UMI-ligation and nested PCR reads. The table shows under 25,000 distinct CDR3 sequences, with about 6% occurring only once.

Sample: skin, taken from a tuberculin skin test site. V gene TRBV20-1 combines with J gene TRBJ2-1, with 7 bases identical to TRBD2. The sequence came from an adult in good health. The CDR3 sequence is CSAGERDLEQFF. Here the CDR3 DNA reads TGCAGTGCAGGGGAGCGGGACCTTGAGCAGTTCTTC.